Shown below are 12 T cell receptor beta chains from a single sample sequenced in a study of T cells after yellow fever vaccination. Using its own MiXCR run on the 5' RACE reads, TCRdb lists one record per CDR3 protein. Of 200,000 to 300,000 distinct CDR3 sequences in the sample, 13% are singletons; the top ten hold roughly 0.5%. This material consisted of CD4+ T cells sorted from PBMCs, taken 45 days after the yellow fever booster vaccination. Receptor source: a man younger than 40 who received the YFV17D yellow fever vaccine.

This clonotype came up a few times. V usage is TRBV21-1 and J usage is TRBJ1-1. TRBV21-1 is assigned pseudogene status. CDR3 length: 13 residues. The CDR3 bases are TGTGCCAACTATAACCGGGGAGGAACTGAAGCTTTCTTT. Translation gives CANYNRGGTEAFF.

The sample holds a few counts of this clonotype. The chain links TRBV6-5 to TRBJ1-3; a possible D gene is TRBD1 (6 bases). Germline V lookup: CDR1 MNHEY, CDR2 SVGAGI. The CDR3 consists of 11 residues. The V end was cut by 6 bases, the J end by 8 bases, with 8 bases between. This CDR3 reads CASRQGYTIYF. The DNA of the CDR3 is TGTGCCAGCAGACAGGGCTACACCATATATTTT.

The gene calls are TRBV27 and TRBJ2-2; D is undetermined. The CDR3 spans 11 residues. CDR1 is MNHEY and CDR2 is SMNVEV in the germline V gene (reference sequence). V was trimmed by 5 bases and J by 5 bases, leaving 3 bases between them. In nucleotides, the CDR3 is TGTGCCAGCAGTGATACCGGGGAGCTGTTTTTT. It codes for CASSDTGELFF.

This clonotype came up a few times. The chain couples TRBV5-1 to TRBJ2-1; 7 nucleotides line up with TRBD2. This CDR3 contains 17 residues. V shed 0 bases and J 4 bases; nucleotides not matched to a gene: 10. Germline V gives CDR1 SGHRS, CDR2 YFSETQ. The chain's CDR3 is CASSLDPGGSGYNEQFF. CDR3 DNA: TGCGCCAGCAGCTTGGATCCGGGCGGGAGTGGGTACAATGAGCAGTTCTTC.

The genes are TRBV5-1 and TRBJ2-7; tentatively, D is TRBD2 (6 bases). Trimming stripped 6 bases from V and 6 bases from J, with 16 bases between. The CDR3 extends over 13 amino acids. From germline, CDR1 is SGHRS and CDR2 YFSETQ. In DNA, the CDR3 is TGCGCCAGCACGGGGGACCTTTTGGGCGAGCAGTACTTC. Translated, it gives CASTGDLLGEQYF.

This clonotype was counted between two and nine times. V gene TRBV7-2 combines with J gene TRBJ2-1; 8 bases are shared with TRBD2. Germline CDR1 reads SGHTA; CDR2 reads FQGNSA. V lost 0 bases, J lost 5 bases, and 9 bases stayed unmatched. The CDR3 spans 17 residues. The CDR3 DNA sequence: TGTGCCAGCAGCTTAGCGGCCAGCGGGAGCCCCAACAATGAGCAGTTCTTC. It codes for CASSLAASGSPNNEQFF. Using reference TRBV7-2 and TRBJ2-1 for the parts outside the CDR3, the full variable domain is GAGVSQSPSNKVTEKGKDVELRCDPISGHTALYWYRQSLGQGLEFLIYFQGNSAPDKSGLPSDRFSAERTGGSVSTLTIQRTQQEDSAVYLCASSLAASGSPNNEQFFGPGTRLTVL.

This clonotype was observed a handful of times. The chain has TRBV12-3 or TRBV12-4 and TRBJ2-1, with 9 nucleotides matching TRBD2. J gave up 4 bases and V 7 bases, and 5 bases lay outside the gene matches. This CDR3 has 14 amino acids. The CDR3 region has the DNA TGTGCCAGCACTCCCCTAGCGGGATACAATGAGCAGTTCTTC. It encodes CASTPLAGYNEQFF.

The chain is built from TRBV16 and TRBJ1-4; D is unresolved. This CDR3 spans 12 amino acids. Germline assignment: CDR1 KGHSY and CDR2 FQNENV. Trimming stripped 0 bases from V and 14 bases from J, with 10 bases between. The CDR3 sequence is CASSQSRSGLFF. The DNA for the CDR3 is TGTGCCAGCAGCCAATCAAGAAGTGGGCTGTTTTTT.

This clonotype was detected a few times. The chain uses TRBV12-3 or TRBV12-4 and TRBJ2-5; D is perhaps TRBD2 (6 bases). The length of the CDR3 is 14 residues. V lost 3 bases to trimming and J lost 5 bases, with 13 bases between them. CDR3: CASSFNGGPETQYF. In nucleotides, the CDR3 is TGTGCCAGCAGTTTCAACGGGGGACCGGAGACCCAGTACTTC.

In this sample, this clonotype turned up a few times. The chain joins TRBV6-5 to TRBJ1-4; D perhaps matches TRBD1 (6 bases). The V gene lost 8 bases and the J gene lost 7 bases, with 14 bases spanning the gap. The CDR3 is 13 amino acids. Germline CDR1 reads MNHEY; CDR2 reads SVGAGI. The CDR3 DNA follows: TGTGCCAGCGCGGGGGGGCGCGGTGAAAAACTGTTTTTT. Its translation is CASAGGRGEKLFF.

CDR3 protein: CASSRPGVNTEAFF. In DNA form, the CDR3 reads TGCGCCAGCAGTAGACCCGGGGTCAACACTGAAGCTTTCTTT. This sequence joins TRBV5-1 and TRBJ1-1, with D uncertain. Germline CDR1 and CDR2: SGHRS and YFSETQ. The CDR3 covers 14 residues. V lost 5 bases, J lost 2 bases, and 13 bases lay in between.

The table lists this clonotype with a few counts. V gene TRBV6-5 combines with J gene TRBJ1-1; a possible D gene is TRBD1 (6 bases). Trimming left V 2 bases short and J 3 bases short, with 13 bases between. The CDR3 contains 15 residues. The germline CDR1 and CDR2 sequences are MNHEY and SVGAGI. DNA of the CDR3: TGTGCCAGCAGTTACACCTGGAGGGGGGACACTGAAGCTTTCTTT. Encoded protein: CASSYTWRGDTEAFF.